These 9 T cell receptor beta chains share one sample of origin, sequenced in a study of vaccination and CD4 T cells after COVID-19. Which antigens these TCRs recognize remains unknown. Treatment of the sample: roughly 10-day PBMC culture with coronavirus spike peptide pools or control peptides (ViraFEST assay). CD4+ T cells that came from the unexposed donor were collected before the COVID-19 pandemic (2011-2018). Sequenced with the Oncomine TCR Beta short-read assay was DNA taken from cultured CD4+ T cells. TCRdb re-called the PCR reads with MiXCR, one entry per CDR3 protein. The sample has several thousand distinct CDR3 sequences, 50% to 55% seen once; the top ten hold under 40%. Source material: CD4+ T cells from blood, cultured in vitro. These receptors all stem from a human donor in good health.

This chain uses TRBV19 with TRBJ2-2; 7 bases fit TRBD1. Trimming removed 10 bases from V and 7 bases from J; junction bases left unmatched: 9. Germline CDR1 and CDR2: LNHDA and SQIVND (reference sequence). The CDR3 is 13 amino acids. For the CDR3, the DNA is TGTGCCATTGGGGGACAGAGAAGCGGGGAGCTGTTTTTT. The encoded protein is CAIGGQRSGELFF. The variable domain in full, completed from reference TRBV19 and TRBJ2-2, reads DGGITQSPKYLFRKEGQNVTLSCEQNLNHDAMYWYRQDPGQGLRLIYYSQIVNDFQKGDIAEGYSVSREKKESFPLTVTSAQKNPTAFYLCAIGGQRSGELFFGEGSRLTVL.

This chain uses TRBV6-2 or TRBV6-3 with TRBJ1-1; D gene uncertain. Germline V CDR1 and CDR2: MNHEY, SVGEGT. Trimming shortened V by 0 bases and J by 6 bases, and 14 bases separated the two germline ends. The CDR3 has 15 amino acids. DNA of the CDR3: TGTGCCAGCAGTTACTCGATGGCAGAACGACCTGAAGCTTTCTTT. It specifies CASSYSMAERPEAFF.

This clonotype was detected a few times. V usage is TRBV20-1 and J usage is TRBJ2-5, with D uncertain. Germline V gives CDR1 DFQATT, CDR2 SNEGSKA (reference sequence). The length of the CDR3 is 14 residues. Deletions cut 3 bases from V and 3 bases from J, with 14 bases between. The CDR3 DNA reads TGCAGTGCTAGTGGCCTAGGGAACAAAGAGACCCAGTACTTC. It yields the protein CSASGLGNKETQYF.

The chain couples TRBV9 to TRBJ2-1; 15 bases fit TRBD2. The CDR3 consists of 19 residues. V lost 1 base and J lost 7; bases outside the gene matches: 12. Per germline, CDR1 SGDLS and CDR2 YYNGEE. The CDR3 protein is CASSVRPGTSGRLVNEQFF. The CDR3 DNA is TGTGCCAGCAGCGTAAGACCAGGGACTAGCGGGAGGCTAGTAAATGAGCAGTTCTTC.

This clonotype has more than one count but fewer than ten. The rearrangement joins TRBV19 to TRBJ1-1; tentative D call: TRBD1 (5 bases). Germline values: CDR1 LNHDA, CDR2 SQIVND (reference sequence). This CDR3 has 14 residues. Trimming took 2 bases from V and 3 from J, leaving 10 bases between them. This chain's CDR3 is CASSIRGLDTEAFF. CDR3 nucleotide sequence: TGTGCCAGTAGTATAAGGGGATTGGACACTGAAGCTTTCTTT.

This clonotype came up a few times. The chain employs TRBV6-4 and TRBJ1-2; tentatively, D is TRBD1 (5 bases). V was cut by 6 bases and J by 8 bases, with 22 bases left in between. The CDR3 loop spans 15 amino acids. Looked up from germline, CDR1 is MRHNA and CDR2 is SNTAGT. The CDR3 sequence: CASSPTKGTSGGYTF. DNA of the CDR3: TGTGCCAGCAGCCCTACAAAAGGGACCTCTGGGGGCTACACCTTC.

The V call is TRBV19, the J call TRBJ2-1, with D perhaps TRBD1 (5 bases). The V gene's germline CDR1 is LNHDA and CDR2 SQIVND (reference sequence). Trimming took 1 base from V and 7 from J, leaving 8 bases between them. The CDR3 is 13 residues long. CDR3 in amino acids: CASSIGSGNEQFF. The DNA of the CDR3 is TGTGCCAGTAGTATAGGGTCAGGGAATGAGCAGTTCTTC.

The chain is built from TRBV6-2 or TRBV6-3 and TRBJ2-3; 15 bases agree with TRBD2. Trimming took 6 bases from V and 0 from J; bases not matched to a gene: 7. This CDR3 is built from 18 residues. Germline loops: CDR1 MNHEY, CDR2 SVGEGT. The CDR3 nucleotides read TGTGCCAGCAGCCGCGGGACTAGCGGGGGGACTAGCACAGATACGCAGTATTTT. It encodes CASSRGTSGGTSTDTQYF.

This chain links TRBV9 with TRBJ1-5; D possibly corresponds to TRBD1 (5 bases). The CDR3 sequence is 14 residues long. V lost 3 bases and J lost 1, with 8 bases in between. Germline V CDR1 and CDR2: SGDLS, YYNGEE. CDR3 sequence reads: CASSAPGSNQPQHF. CDR3 DNA: TGTGCCAGCAGCGCCCCAGGGAGCAATCAGCCCCAGCATTTT.